A single sample gave rise to the 32 T cell receptor beta chains below, sequenced in a study of T cell responses to AZD1222 COVID-19 vaccine. Measured with immunoSEQ multiplex PCR; TCRdb has only the in-frame clones, and not every one. The table lists more than 150,000 clones, 85% to 95% of them singletons. Source: peripheral blood, taken 28 days after the second AZD1222 dose. Receptors originate from an adult who received the AZD1222 COVID-19 vaccine.

This clone was counted a single time. The chain joins TRBV7-8 to TRBJ2-7, with unresolved D. The CDR3 is 14 amino acids. The V end was cut by 7 bases, the J end by 4 bases, with 17 bases between. Germline V lookup: CDR1 SGHVS, CDR2 FQNEAQ. The CDR3 sequence: CASNRGMQMYEQYF. CDR3 nucleotides: TGTGCCAGCAATCGAGGAATGCAAATGTACGAGCAGTACTTC.

This chain joins TRBV4-1 and TRBJ1-6, with D possibly matching TRBD1 (5 bases). The CDR3 covers 17 residues. Trimming stripped 2 bases from V and 1 base from J, with 12 bases between. Germline loops: CDR1 MGHRA, CDR2 YSYEKL. The DNA for the CDR3 is TGCGCCAGCAGCCAATTCCGGGACGAGTCCTATAATTCACCCCTCCACTTT. This sequence encodes CASSQFRDESYNSPLHF.

This chain uses TRBV9 with TRBJ1-4; D remains unclear. Trimming took off 1 base at V and 3 bases at J, with 10 bases between the two ends. The CDR3 length is 15 residues. Germline CDR1 reads SGDLS; CDR2 reads YYNGEE. The CDR3: CASSVRGLSNEKLFF. The CDR3 DNA is TGTGCCAGCAGCGTACGCGGGCTCTCTAATGAAAAACTGTTTTTT. Supplemented by reference TRBV9 and TRBJ1-4, the full variable domain reads DSGVTQTPKHLITATGQRVTLRCSPRSGDLSVYWYQQSLDQGLQFLIQYYNGEERAKGNILERFSAQQFPDLHSELNLSSLELGDSALYFCASSVRGLSNEKLFFGSGTQLSVL.

The rearrangement links TRBV7-2 to TRBJ1-1; 9 bases align to TRBD1. V trimming: 6 bases; J trimming: 3 bases; junction bases outside the gene matches: 11. Germline loops: CDR1 SGHTA, CDR2 FQGNSA. The CDR3 totals 16 residues. For the CDR3, the DNA is TGTGCCAGCAGATCAGTAGGACAGGGGTCTTACACTGAAGCTTTCTTT. This sequence encodes CASRSVGQGSYTEAFF.

The rearrangement joins TRBV15 to TRBJ2-7, with a weak D call TRBD2 (5 bases). CDR3 size: 15 residues. Germline V gene data show CDR1 as LNHNV and CDR2 as YYDKDF (reference sequence). Trimming cost V 1 base and J 3 bases, with 13 bases left between them. In DNA, the CDR3 is TGTGCCACCAGCAGAGGGTCTTCCGGGAACTACGAGCAGTACTTC. Protein sequence: CATSRGSSGNYEQYF. Drawing the rest from reference TRBV15 and TRBJ2-7, the complete variable domain is DAMVIQNPRYQVTQFGKPVTLSCSQTLNHNVMYWYQQKSSQAPKLLFHYYDKDFNNEADTPDNFQSRRPNTSFCFLDIRSPGLGDTAMYLCATSRGSSGNYEQYFGPGTRLTVT.

This chain uses TRBV19 with TRBJ1-3, with D uncertain. The CDR3 contains 14 residues. V was clipped by 4 bases and J by 0 bases, with 7 bases between them. Germline V CDR1 and CDR2: LNHDA, SQIVND (reference sequence). The CDR3 bases are TGTGCCAGTAGTAGAACTTTCTCTGGAAACACCATATATTTT. This encodes CASSRTFSGNTIYF. Drawing the rest from reference TRBV19 and TRBJ1-3, the complete variable domain is DGGITQSPKYLFRKEGQNVTLSCEQNLNHDAMYWYRQDPGQGLRLIYYSQIVNDFQKGDIAEGYSVSREKKESFPLTVTSAQKNPTAFYLCASSRTFSGNTIYFGEGSWLTVV.

CDR3 in amino acids: CASSHRCSGGKGTDTQYF. The CDR3 region has the DNA TGTGCCAGCAGCCATCGGTGTAGCGGGGGGAAGGGAACAGATACGCAGTATTTT. This rearrangement joins TRBV3-1 (or the pseudogene TRBV3-2) to TRBJ2-3; 10 bases agree with TRBD2. The CDR3 is 18 residues long. Germline V lookup: CDR1 LGHDT, CDR2 YNNKEL (reference sequence). Unmatched junction bases numbered 12, after V lost 3 bases and J lost 3 bases.

This chain uses TRBV14 with TRBJ2-7; D unresolved. This CDR3 is 14 amino acids long. Deletions cut 0 bases from V and 2 bases from J, with 8 bases between. Germline CDR1 is SGHDN and CDR2 is FVKESK. The CDR3 DNA sequence: TGTGCCAGCAGCCAAGATGCAGGACCCTACGAGCAGTACTTC. It encodes CASSQDAGPYEQYF.

The chain uses TRBV18 and TRBJ1-4, with a tentative D call TRBD1 (6 bases). Germline CDR1 and CDR2: KGHSH and LQKENI. The ends were cut back, 5 bases at V and 0 bases at J, with 13 bases in the middle. CDR3 length: 16 amino acids. The CDR3 here is CASSSQGPPTNEKLFF. The CDR3 nucleotides are TGTGCCAGCTCATCGCAGGGGCCCCCAACTAATGAAAAACTGTTTTTT. Looking up the rest from reference TRBV18 and TRBJ1-4 gives the full variable domain: NAGVMQNPRHLVRRRGQEARLRCSPMKGHSHVYWYRQLPEEGLKFMVYLQKENIIDESGMPKERFSAEFPKEGPSILRIQQVVRGDSAAYFCASSSQGPPTNEKLFFGSGTQLSVL.

This clone was observed a single time. The chain links TRBV28 to TRBJ1-2; D unresolved. The V gene's germline CDR1 is MDHEN and CDR2 SYDVKM. Deletions cut 11 bases from V and 4 bases from J, with 11 bases between. The CDR3 is 11 residues long. The CDR3 protein is CAELGSYGYTF. CDR3 DNA sequence: TGTGCCGAGCTAGGGAGCTATGGCTACACCTTC.

CDR3 in amino acids: CASSHSGGGYTF. CDR3 nucleotide sequence: TGTGCCAGCAGCCACTCAGGTGGTGGCTACACCTTC. The rearrangement links TRBV5-5 to TRBJ1-2, with unresolved D. The CDR3 length is 12 residues. Trimming took off 4 bases at V and 7 bases at J, with 11 bases between the two ends. The germline V gene has CDR1 SGHKS and CDR2 YYEKEE (reference sequence). Looking up the rest from reference TRBV5-5 and TRBJ1-2 gives the full variable domain: DAGVTQSPTHLIKTRGQQVTLRCSPISGHKSVSWYQQVLGQGPQFIFQYYEKEERGRGNFPDRFSARQFPNYSSELNVNALLLGDSALYLCASSHSGGGYTFGSGTRLTVV.

The chain links TRBV5-8 to TRBJ2-3; unclear D gene. Germline V gene sequence: CDR1 SGHTS, CDR2 YDEGEE. Trimming shortened V by 3 bases and J by 0 bases, and 8 bases separated the two germline ends. This CDR3 region has 14 residues. CDR3 DNA sequence: TGTGCCAGCAGCTCTCACAGAAGCACAGATACGCAGTATTTT. Protein: CASSSHRSTDTQYF.

The gene calls are TRBV5-3 and TRBJ2-3, with 8 nucleotides matching TRBD1. TRBV5-3 is flagged as an ORF with uncertain function. The CDR3 is 16 amino acids. The trim removed 4 bases at V and 8 bases at J, leaving 15 bases unmatched. CDR3 in amino acids: CARSLGTGGIFGTQYF. The CDR3 DNA reads as TGTGCCAGAAGCCTCGGAACAGGGGGGATTTTCGGTACGCAGTATTTT.

This chain joins TRBV18 and TRBJ1-3; a possible D gene is TRBD1 (6 bases). Trimming stripped 6 bases from V and 0 bases from J, with 9 bases between. The CDR3 runs to 14 residues. Germline CDR1 reads KGHSH; CDR2 reads LQKENI. CDR3 sequence reads: CASSQGGSGNTIYF. The DNA for the CDR3 is TGTGCCAGCTCTCAAGGGGGCTCTGGAAACACCATATATTTT.

The rearrangement joins TRBV6-5 to TRBJ2-1; 7 bases map to TRBD2. V trimming: 7 bases; J trimming: 5 bases; junction bases outside the gene matches: 11. CDR1 MNHEY and CDR2 SVGAGI come from the germline V gene. The CDR3 runs to 15 residues. CDR3 bases: TGTGCCAGCACCAGATCCGGGACTACCCACAATGAGCAGTTCTTC. This translates into CASTRSGTTHNEQFF.

Here the CDR3 DNA reads TGCGCCAGCAGCCAACCTCGGATGAACACTGAAGCTTTCTTT. Its protein product is CASSQPRMNTEAFF. J is TRBJ1-1 and V is TRBV4-1; no reliable D call. Per germline, CDR1 MGHRA and CDR2 YSYEKL. The CDR3 length is 14 residues. With 2 bases removed from V and 0 bases from J, the gap between germline ends came to 7 bases.

On this clone itself: The DNA is omitted, as the CDR3 cannot be located on it reliably, and the CDR3 follows TCRdb's listing. J is TRBJ2-1 and V is TRBV27; the D call TRBD2 from the table was never checked on the DNA. Germline CDR1 reads MNHEY; CDR2 reads SMNVEV (reference sequence). The CDR3 totals 14 residues, both ends included. CDR3 amino acids: CASSVASGSLGTFF.

This CDR3 is CAWSGTGRYYGYTF. CDR3 DNA: TGTGCCTGGTCCGGGACAGGGAGGTACTATGGCTACACCTTC. The V gene is TRBV30, the J gene TRBJ1-2; 9 nucleotides match TRBD1. The CDR3 covers 14 residues. V was pared by 5 bases and J by 3 bases, with 7 bases of the junction left unmatched. Germline lookup yields CDR1 GTSNPN and CDR2 SVGIG (reference sequence).

The genes are TRBV6-5 and TRBJ1-5; TRBD1 aligns across 8 bases. J gave up 2 bases and V 5 bases, and 2 bases lay outside the gene matches. Germline CDR1 reads MNHEY; CDR2 reads SVGAGI. This CDR3 region has 14 residues. The CDR3 DNA is TGTGCCAGCAGTCAGGGACAGGGCAATCAGCCCCAGCATTTT. As protein: CASSQGQGNQPQHF.

The J gene is TRBJ1-5, the V gene TRBV19, with 9 bases matching TRBD1. This CDR3 contains 19 residues. Germline V CDR1 and CDR2: LNHDA, SQIVND (reference sequence). Losses at the gene ends were 4 bases for V and 0 bases for J; bases not matched to a gene: 13. Here the CDR3 DNA reads TGTGCCAGTAGTACCCGACAGGGGGAAACCTTACGTAGCAATCAGCCCCAGCATTTT. Amino acid sequence: CASSTRQGETLRSNQPQHF.

The V gene is TRBV7-9, the J gene TRBJ2-1; D is perhaps TRBD1 (5 bases). The V and J ends lost 0 bases and 8 bases respectively, with 14 bases between them. The CDR3 is 15 amino acids. Per the germline V gene, CDR1 is SEHNR and CDR2 is FQNEAQ (reference sequence). The CDR3 DNA follows: TGTGCCAGCAGCTTAGCAAGGGGCGGACACGATGAGCAGTTCTTC. Protein sequence: CASSLARGGHDEQFF.

The V and J genes are TRBV19 and TRBJ2-3, with D perhaps TRBD1 or TRBD2 (5 bases each). This CDR3 is 14 amino acids long. The germline V and J ends were trimmed by 5 bases and 1 base, with 10 bases remaining between them. Germline loops: CDR1 LNHDA, CDR2 SQIVND (reference sequence). The CDR3 is CASSLWGRTDTQYF. CDR3 coding DNA: TGTGCCAGTAGTCTCTGGGGACGCACAGATACGCAGTATTTT.

The chain has TRBV18 and TRBJ2-5, with D unresolved. V was shortened by 2 bases and J by 7 bases, with 17 bases between the two germline ends. CDR1 KGHSH and CDR2 LQKENI come from the germline V gene. The CDR3 sequence is 15 residues long. CDR3 nucleotides: TGTGCCAGCTCACCAGAAAATACCCTCTTGAGGACCCAGTACTTC. Its protein product is CASSPENTLLRTQYF.

The J gene is TRBJ2-3, the V gene TRBV7-2; 9 bases align to TRBD1. After removal of 4 bases from V and 5 bases from J, the junction contained 7 bases not matched to a gene. The CDR3 loop spans 15 amino acids. CDR1 is SGHTA, CDR2 FQGNSA, per germline. CDR3 DNA: TGTGCCAGCAGCTGGACAGGGGCGCATCGAGATACGCAGTATTTT. It encodes CASSWTGAHRDTQYF. The full variable domain, in which reference TRBV7-2 and TRBJ2-3 provide the parts outside the CDR3, is GAGVSQSPSNKVTEKGKDVELRCDPISGHTALYWYRQSLGQGLEFLIYFQGNSAPDKSGLPSDRFSAERTGGSVSTLTIQRTQQEDSAVYLCASSWTGAHRDTQYFGPGTRLTVL.

The chain recombines TRBV27 with TRBJ2-1, with a weak D call TRBD1 (6 bases). Looked up from germline, CDR1 is MNHEY and CDR2 is SMNVEV (reference sequence). There are 15 residues in the CDR3. Trimming shortened V by 5 bases and J by 2 bases, and 13 bases separated the two germline ends. As DNA, the CDR3 is TGTGCCAGCAGTCACCCCCCAGGGGCCTACAATGAGCAGTTCTTC. Its translation: CASSHPPGAYNEQFF.

This clone showed up just once. This sequence joins TRBV15 and TRBJ1-6, with unresolved D. From germline, CDR1 is LNHNV and CDR2 YYDKDF (reference sequence). Trimming left V 5 bases short and J 3 bases short, with 5 bases between. This CDR3 has 13 amino acids. The CDR3 coding sequence is TGTGCCACCAGCTTGGACTATAATTCACCCCTCCACTTT. This translates into CATSLDYNSPLHF.

This clone was picked up one time. This chain joins TRBV6-5 and TRBJ2-3; 13 nucleotides agree with TRBD2. J lost 7 bases, V lost 6 bases, and 7 bases had no gene match. Looked up from germline, CDR1 is MNHEY and CDR2 is SVGAGI. The length of the CDR3 is 15 residues. The CDR3 DNA is TGTGCCAGCAGCACTAGCGGGGGGGTATCCCATACGCAGTATTTT. Protein sequence: CASSTSGGVSHTQYF.

This clone was seen only a few times. The chain recombines TRBV30 with TRBJ2-1; TRBD2 matches at 10 bases. Germline CDR1 reads GTSNPN; CDR2 reads SVGIG (reference sequence). J gave up 7 bases and V 7 bases, and 10 bases lay outside the gene matches. This CDR3 is 14 amino acids long. The CDR3 coding sequence is TGTGCCTCCGGAGGGACTAGCGTTGGAAATGAGCAGTTCTTC. This sequence encodes CASGGTSVGNEQFF.

The genes are TRBV30 and TRBJ1-5; D remains ambiguous. The V and J ends lost 8 bases and 7 bases respectively, with 18 bases between them. Germline assignment: CDR1 GTSNPN and CDR2 SVGIG (reference sequence). The CDR3 has 13 amino acids. The CDR3 spells CAGSNGMMQPQHF. The CDR3 coding sequence is TGTGCCGGGTCAAACGGGATGATGCAGCCCCAGCATTTT.

The chain couples TRBV5-4 to TRBJ2-3; 13 bases are a match to TRBD2. The CDR3 has 16 residues. Losses at the gene ends were 4 bases for V and 5 bases for J; bases not matched to a gene: 7. Germline V gene data show CDR1 as SGHNT and CDR2 as YYREEE (reference sequence). CDR3 DNA sequence: TGTGCCAGCAGCCCCGGACTAGCGGGAGCGGTAGATACGCAGTATTTT. This gives the protein CASSPGLAGAVDTQYF.

The rearrangement joins TRBV28 to TRBJ2-5, with TRBD2 identical over 11 bases. Trimming took 7 bases from V and 3 from J; bases not matched to a gene: 13. Looked up from germline, CDR1 is MDHEN and CDR2 is SYDVKM. The CDR3 consists of 17 residues. The CDR3 reads CASNSWTSGPLKETQYF. CDR3 in DNA: TGTGCCAGCAACTCCTGGACTAGCGGGCCGCTAAAAGAGACCCAGTACTTC.

The chain has TRBV7-3 and TRBJ2-4; possibly TRBD2 for D (5 bases). V was pared by 0 bases and J by 3 bases, with 12 bases between. Per the germline V gene, CDR1 is SGHTA and CDR2 is FQGTGA. This CDR3 has 16 amino acids. The CDR3 DNA reads as TGTGCCAGCAGCTTAACTAGTGGAGGAGGCAAAAACATTCAGTACTTC. Residues: CASSLTSGGGKNIQYF.